This T cell receptor beta chain was captured by sequencing in a study of T cells in Graves' hyperthyroidism and ophthalmopathy. About the research overall: Before treatment of any kind, peripheral blood was taken at initial diagnosis. Study observations and caveats: Among thyroid clonotypes expanded above 0.001, most also appeared in blood.

V lost 0 bases to trimming and J lost 6 bases; unmatched junction nucleotides: 9. Looked up from germline, CDR1 is SGDLS and CDR2 is YYNGEE. The CDR3 totals 16 residues. Patients were aged 18 to 65, had disease duration under 2 months, and had newly diagnosed hyperthyroidism. Orbital computed tomography and thyroid ultrasound, together with serum TRAb and thyroxine and clinical symptoms, were used for diagnoses. The table lists this clonotype with many counts. Its antigen is not identified. Amplified TCR beta CDR3 regions derived from RNA transcripts. A set of HTBI primers served as the primers for a first-round RT-PCR of the TCR CDR3. Each CDR3 protein is one row after TCRdb ran MiXCR on the multiplex PCR reads. The profile shows about 480,000 distinct CDR3 sequences, 14% of them singletons.

Source material: blood. V gene TRBV9 combines with J gene TRBJ2-1, with 7 bases aligning to TRBD2. This receptor was obtained from a woman under 30 with Graves' hyperthyroidism. In DNA form, the CDR3 reads TGTGCCAGCAGCGTAGAAGGGCGGGGAGGGTCCAATGAGCAGTTCTTC. Translated, it gives CASSVEGRGGSNEQFF. Supplemented by reference TRBV9 and TRBJ2-1, the full variable domain reads DSGVTQTPKHLITATGQRVTLRCSPRSGDLSVYWYQQSLDQGLQFLIQYYNGEERAKGNILERFSAQQFPDLHSELNLSSLELGDSALYFCASSVEGRGGSNEQFFGPGTRLTVL.